This TCR beta chain was documented in a study of PD-1 blockade in classical Hodgkin lymphoma. Study-wide findings and caveats: Researchers reported that CD4+ TCR diversity, though not CD8+, rose significantly by C4D1. Complete responders possessed baseline diversity comparable to newly diagnosed patients.

All patients relapsed after autologous stem cell transplantation, and brentuximab vedotin exposure varied. Each best response was a complete response, a partial response or progressive disease. The table came from immunoSEQ multiplex PCR; TCRdb's copy has only in-frame clones and leaves some out. The sample holds just over 60,000 clones, approximately 90% seen once. V lost 3 bases and J 11 bases, leaving 10 bases between the germline ends. This CDR3 region has 10 residues. Looked up from germline, CDR1 is DFQATT and CDR2 is SNEGSKA (reference sequence). This clone was detected a few times. What it recognizes is unknown.

The clonotype comes from a human donor with classical Hodgkin lymphoma. The J gene is TRBJ1-1, the V gene TRBV20-1; tentatively, D is TRBD1 (6 bases). The sample here was peripheral blood mononuclear cells (PBMCs), taken at baseline. CDR3: CSASQGRAFF. In nucleotides, the CDR3 is TGCAGTGCTAGCCAGGGGAGGGCTTTCTTT.